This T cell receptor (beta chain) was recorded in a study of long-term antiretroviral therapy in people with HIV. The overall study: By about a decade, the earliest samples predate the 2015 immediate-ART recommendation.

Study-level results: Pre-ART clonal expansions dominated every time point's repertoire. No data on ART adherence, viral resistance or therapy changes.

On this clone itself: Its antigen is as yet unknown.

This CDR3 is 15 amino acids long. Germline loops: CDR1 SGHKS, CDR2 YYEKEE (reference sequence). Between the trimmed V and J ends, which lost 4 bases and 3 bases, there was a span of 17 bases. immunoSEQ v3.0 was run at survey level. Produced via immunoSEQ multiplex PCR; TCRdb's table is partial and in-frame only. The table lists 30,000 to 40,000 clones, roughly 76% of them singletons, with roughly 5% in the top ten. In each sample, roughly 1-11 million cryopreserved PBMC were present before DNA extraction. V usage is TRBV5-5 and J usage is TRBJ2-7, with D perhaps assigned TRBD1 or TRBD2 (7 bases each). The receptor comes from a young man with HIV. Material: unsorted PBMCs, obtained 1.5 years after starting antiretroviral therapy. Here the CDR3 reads CASSLGGTEFYEQYF. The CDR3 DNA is TGTGCCAGCAGCCTGGGGGGGACAGAGTTCTACGAGCAGTACTTC.